This TCR beta chain was sequenced during a study of PD-1 blockade in classical Hodgkin lymphoma. Repertoires were generated with immunoSEQ multiplex PCR, while TCRdb's copy carries only in-frame clones and drops some. The profile shows fewer than 90,000 clones, just over 90% of them singletons. The sample holds a few counts of this clone. Each patient experienced a relapse that followed autologous stem cell transplantation, and brentuximab vedotin exposure varied. The CDR3 length is 13 residues. Trimming removed 3 bases from V and 4 bases from J, with 7 bases in between. Germline V gene lookup returns CDR1 SGHDN and CDR2 FVKESK.

The receptor was derived from a human donor with classical Hodgkin lymphoma. The material was peripheral blood mononuclear cells (PBMCs), obtained at baseline. The chain recombines TRBV14 with TRBJ1-3, with unresolved D. The CDR3 here is CASSQSGGNTIYF. The CDR3 region has the DNA TGTGCCAGCAGCCAGTCAGGCGGAAACACCATATATTTT. The full variable domain, with the rest looked up from reference TRBV14 and TRBJ1-3, is EAGVTQFPSHSVIEKGQTVTLRCDPISGHDNLYWYRRVMGKEIKFLLHFVKESKQDESGMPNNRFLAERTGGTYSTLKVQPAELEDSGVYFCASSQSGGNTIYFGEGSWLTVV.